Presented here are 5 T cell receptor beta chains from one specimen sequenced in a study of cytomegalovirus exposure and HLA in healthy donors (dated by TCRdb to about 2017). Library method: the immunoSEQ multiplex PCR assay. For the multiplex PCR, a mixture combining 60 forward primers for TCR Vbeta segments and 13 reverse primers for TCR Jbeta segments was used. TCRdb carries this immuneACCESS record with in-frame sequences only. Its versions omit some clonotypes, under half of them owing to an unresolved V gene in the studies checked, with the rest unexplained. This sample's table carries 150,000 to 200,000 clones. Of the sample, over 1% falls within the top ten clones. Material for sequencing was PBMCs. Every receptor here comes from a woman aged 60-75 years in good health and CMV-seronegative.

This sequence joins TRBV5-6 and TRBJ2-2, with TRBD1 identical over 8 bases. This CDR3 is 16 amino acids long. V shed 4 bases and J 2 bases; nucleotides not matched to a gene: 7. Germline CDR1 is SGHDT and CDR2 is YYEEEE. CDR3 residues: CASSQAGTGNTGELFF. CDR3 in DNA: TGTGCCAGCAGCCAGGCCGGGACAGGAAACACCGGGGAGCTGTTTTTT.

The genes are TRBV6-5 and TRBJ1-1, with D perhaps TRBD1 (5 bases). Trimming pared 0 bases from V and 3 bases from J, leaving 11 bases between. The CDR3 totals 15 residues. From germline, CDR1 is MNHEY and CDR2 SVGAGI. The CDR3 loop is CASSYSGRVDTEAFF. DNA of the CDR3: TGTGCCAGCAGTTACTCAGGCAGGGTGGACACTGAAGCTTTCTTT.

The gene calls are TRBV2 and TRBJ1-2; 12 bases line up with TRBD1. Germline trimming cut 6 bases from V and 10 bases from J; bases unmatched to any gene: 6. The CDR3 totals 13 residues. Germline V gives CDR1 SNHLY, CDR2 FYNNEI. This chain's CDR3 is CASRGTGGFDYTF. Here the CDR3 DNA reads TGTGCCAGCAGAGGGACAGGGGGCTTTGACTACACCTTC.

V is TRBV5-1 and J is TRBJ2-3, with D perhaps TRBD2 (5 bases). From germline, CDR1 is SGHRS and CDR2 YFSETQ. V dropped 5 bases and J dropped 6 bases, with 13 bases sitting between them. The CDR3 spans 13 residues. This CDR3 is CASSVAYGDTQYF. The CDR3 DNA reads TGCGCCAGCAGTGTAGCGTATGGGGATACGCAGTATTTT.

CDR3 in amino acids: CASKLGPGYTF. The DNA of the CDR3 is TGTGCCAGCAAGTTGGGGCCGGGCTACACCTTC. V gene TRBV6-6 combines with J gene TRBJ1-2, with D perhaps TRBD1 (5 bases). Germline V gives CDR1 MNHNY, CDR2 SVGAGI (reference sequence). V was cut by 7 bases and J by 8 bases, with 11 bases left in between. The CDR3 consists of 11 residues.